This entry concerns a single T cell receptor (beta chain). This CDR3 contains 13 residues. CDR1 is SGHRS and CDR2 is YFSETQ in the germline V gene. V lost 3 bases, J lost 4 bases, and 11 bases lay in between. This record belongs to a study of blood T cell repertoires in COVID-19. TCRdb's table, derived via immunoSEQ multiplex PCR, lists solely in-frame clones and lacks some. The sample comprises tens of thousands of clones, around 91% of which are singletons, and 12% rests with the top ten. The V and J genes are TRBV5-1 and TRBJ2-7; tentative D call: TRBD1 (6 bases). Sequences were obtained from peripheral blood. This TCR came from a man between 65 and 85 years old with active or convalescent COVID-19. Written as DNA, the CDR3 is TGCGCCAGCAGCTCGCACACAGGGTACGAGCAGTACTTC. Translated, it gives CASSSHTGYEQYF.